These 21 T cell receptor beta chains originate from one sample sequenced in a study of blood T cell repertoires in COVID-19 (dated by TCRdb to the early 2020s). The library was made by the immunoSEQ multiplex PCR assay. Drawn from immuneACCESS, this table holds only the in-frame rearrangements with V and J called that TCRdb kept. Clones are partly lost; checked studies trace under half to an unresolved V gene and leave the rest unexplained. Recorded for this sample are over 150,000 clones; 85% of them occurred a single time. 1% to 1.2% of the sample is taken by the ten largest. Sequencing input: peripheral blood. The receptors stem from a man aged 35 to 55 with acute or convalescent COVID-19.

This chain connects TRBV5-6 to TRBJ1-3; the D gene is possibly TRBD1 (6 bases). The CDR3 contains 16 residues. Trimming pared 2 bases from V and 4 bases from J, leaving 16 bases between. Germline CDR1 reads SGHDT; CDR2 reads YYEEEE. Here the CDR3 DNA reads TGTGCCAGCAGCTTACCAACAGGGCCCCAAGGAAACACCATATATTTT. Protein: CASSLPTGPQGNTIYF. The whole variable domain, remainder taken from reference TRBV5-6 and TRBJ1-3, is DAGVTQSPTHLIKTRGQQVTLRCSPKSGHDTVSWYQQALGQGPQFIFQYYEEEERQRGNFPDRFSGHQFPNYSSELNVNALLLGDSALYLCASSLPTGPQGNTIYFGEGSWLTVV.

V gene TRBV30 combines with J gene TRBJ1-2; 12 nucleotides match TRBD1. The V and J ends lost 6 bases and 7 bases, in that order; junction bases with no gene match: 9. CDR1 is GTSNPN, CDR2 SVGIG, per germline (reference sequence). The CDR3 has 14 residues. The CDR3 region is CACTGQGAGGGYTF. The CDR3 DNA reads TGTGCCTGTACGGGACAGGGGGCCGGGGGTGGCTACACCTTC.

The chain uses TRBV5-6 and TRBJ1-2, with a possible D match to TRBD1 (5 bases). This CDR3 spans 11 amino acids. Deletions cut 1 base from V and 7 bases from J, with 5 bases between. From germline, CDR1 is SGHDT and CDR2 YYEEEE. The CDR3 is CASSLRGGYTF. CDR3 sequence (DNA): TGTGCCAGCAGCTTGAGGGGTGGCTACACCTTC. Together with reference TRBV5-6 and TRBJ1-2, the CDR3 gives the full variable domain: DAGVTQSPTHLIKTRGQQVTLRCSPKSGHDTVSWYQQALGQGPQFIFQYYEEEERQRGNFPDRFSGHQFPNYSSELNVNALLLGDSALYLCASSLRGGYTFGSGTRLTVV.

The chain carries TRBV5-1 and TRBJ2-3, with TRBD1 matching over 11 bases. Trimming cost V 0 bases and J 3 bases; bases outside gene matches: 3. The V gene's germline CDR1 is SGHRS and CDR2 YFSETQ. CDR3 length: 16 residues. In DNA form, the CDR3 reads TGCGCCAGCAGCTTGGGGACAGGGGGCTGGACAGATACGCAGTATTTT. Protein product: CASSLGTGGWTDTQYF.

This clone was detected only once. This chain links TRBV4-2 with TRBJ2-7, with 8 nucleotides matching TRBD1. CDR3 length: 15 amino acids. Germline trimming cut 2 bases from V and 2 bases from J; bases unmatched to any gene: 5. Germline V CDR1 and CDR2: LGHNA, YNFKEQ. In DNA form, the CDR3 reads TGTGCCAGCAGCCAACGGACAGGGAGCCCCTACGAGCAGTACTTC. Translated: CASSQRTGSPYEQYF.

J is TRBJ2-4 and V is TRBV19; 7 nucleotides align to TRBD2. The CDR3 totals 22 residues. J lost 0 bases, V lost 0 bases, and 20 bases had no gene match. CDR1 is LNHDA and CDR2 is SQIVND in the germline V gene (reference sequence). CDR3 loop: CASSIDGYDGGGRNLAKNIQYF. CDR3 nucleotide sequence: TGTGCCAGTAGTATAGATGGTTATGATGGGGGAGGGAGAAATTTAGCCAAAAACATTCAGTACTTC. The full variable domain, with the rest looked up from reference TRBV19 and TRBJ2-4, is DGGITQSPKYLFRKEGQNVTLSCEQNLNHDAMYWYRQDPGQGLRLIYYSQIVNDFQKGDIAEGYSVSREKKESFPLTVTSAQKNPTAFYLCASSIDGYDGGGRNLAKNIQYFGAGTRLSVL.

The chain employs TRBV27 and TRBJ2-1, with TRBD2 matching over 8 bases. This CDR3 spans 17 amino acids. Germline V lookup: CDR1 MNHEY, CDR2 SMNVEV (reference sequence). Trimming took 2 bases from V and 3 from J; bases not matched to a gene: 9. The CDR3 nucleotides read TGTGCCAGCAGTTTAAGTTCTCGGGGGGGCATCTACAATGAGCAGTTCTTC. Protein: CASSLSSRGGIYNEQFF.

The chain employs TRBV6-6 and TRBJ2-5, with TRBD1 matching 9 bases. V trimming: 7 bases; J trimming: 4 bases; junction bases outside the gene matches: 13. The CDR3 is 16 amino acids. Germline V CDR1 and CDR2: MNHNY, SVGAGI (reference sequence). The CDR3 spells CASKSRTGEGRETQYF. CDR3 DNA: TGTGCCAGCAAATCGCGGACAGGGGAGGGGCGAGAGACCCAGTACTTC.

CDR3 sequence (DNA): TGTGCCAGCAGCCTATCATGGACAGGGGGATCGGGTGGCTACACCTTC. Its translation is CASSLSWTGGSGGYTF. This chain connects TRBV7-9 to TRBJ1-2; 10 nucleotides agree with TRBD1. J gave up 7 bases and V 5 bases, and 13 bases lay outside the gene matches. Germline CDR1 SEHNR, CDR2 FQNEAQ (reference sequence). The CDR3 spans 16 residues. Supplemented by reference TRBV7-9 and TRBJ1-2, the full variable domain reads DTGVSQNPRHKITKRGQNVTFRCDPISEHNRLYWYRQTLGQGPEFLTYFQNEAQLEKSRLLSDRFSAERPKGSFSTLEIQRTEQGDSAMYLCASSLSWTGGSGGYTFGSGTRLTVV.

The chain links TRBV19 to TRBJ1-1; tentative D call: TRBD1 (6 bases). The length of the CDR3 is 14 residues. Trimming took 4 bases from V and 1 from J, leaving 10 bases between them. Germline V gives CDR1 LNHDA, CDR2 SQIVND (reference sequence). CDR3 sequence: CASSTPRGNTEAFF. In DNA, the CDR3 is TGTGCCAGTAGTACCCCCAGGGGGAACACTGAAGCTTTCTTT.

The chain carries TRBV9 and TRBJ2-1, with 10 nucleotides matching TRBD2. Germline-derived CDR1 and CDR2 are SGDLS and YYNGEE. The CDR3 totals 16 residues. V shed 0 bases and J 8 bases; nucleotides not matched to a gene: 8. CDR3 coding DNA: TGTGCCAGCAGCGTAGATCTAGCGGGGGTGCTCTATGAGCAGTTCTTC. This encodes CASSVDLAGVLYEQFF.

The genes are TRBV3-1 (or the pseudogene TRBV3-2) and TRBJ1-2; D remains unclear. CDR1 and CDR2 from the germline V gene are LGHDT and YNNKEL (reference sequence). CDR3 size: 13 residues. Trimming left V 0 bases short and J 4 bases short, with 6 bases between. The CDR3 region is CASSQEPGYGYTF. CDR3 DNA sequence: TGTGCCAGCAGCCAAGAACCCGGCTATGGCTACACCTTC.

This sequence joins TRBV7-9 and TRBJ2-7, with TRBD1 matching 9 bases. The V and J ends lost 4 bases and 2 bases, in that order; junction bases with no gene match: 3. The V gene's germline CDR1 is SEHNR and CDR2 FQNEAQ (reference sequence). CDR3 length: 14 amino acids. The DNA for the CDR3 is TGTGCCAGCAGCTCACAGGGGGCAACCTACGAGCAGTACTTC. Translating it yields CASSSQGATYEQYF.

The CDR3 sequence is CATRQGGNQPQHF. The CDR3 DNA follows: TGTGCCACCCGACAGGGGGGCAATCAGCCCCAGCATTTT. This sequence joins TRBV15 and TRBJ1-5, with 9 bases fitting TRBD1. Unmatched junction bases numbered 1, after V lost 8 bases and J lost 2 bases. Germline V lookup: CDR1 LNHNV, CDR2 YYDKDF (reference sequence). This CDR3 has 13 amino acids.

J is TRBJ2-5 and V is TRBV5-1; the match to TRBD2 covers 8 bases. The CDR3 runs 16 residues. Germline CDR1 and CDR2: SGHRS and YFSETQ. With 6 bases clipped from V and 1 base from J, the junction kept 11 bases outside the gene matches. The chain's CDR3 is CASKLTLSGAQETQYF. In DNA form, the CDR3 reads TGCGCCAGCAAGCTTACCCTTAGCGGGGCCCAAGAGACCCAGTACTTC. Looking up the rest from reference TRBV5-1 and TRBJ2-5 gives the full variable domain: KAGVTQTPRYLIKTRGQQVTLSCSPISGHRSVSWYQQTPGQGLQFLFEYFSETQRNKGNFPGRFSGRQFSNSRSEMNVSTLELGDSALYLCASKLTLSGAQETQYFGPGTRLLVL.

The V call is TRBV7-3, the J call TRBJ1-1, with D tentatively TRBD1 (5 bases). This CDR3 comprises 13 residues. Germline V gives CDR1 SGHTA, CDR2 FQGTGA. Trimming cost V 5 bases and J 1 base, with 8 bases left between them. CDR3 nucleotide sequence: TGTGCCAGCAGCCCACAGGCGAACACTGAAGCTTTCTTT. It encodes CASSPQANTEAFF.

This chain uses TRBV12-3 or TRBV12-4 with TRBJ2-1, with D possibly TRBD2 on 5 matching bases. CDR3 length: 13 amino acids. V was trimmed by 1 base and J by 6 bases, leaving 7 bases between them. The CDR3 DNA is TGTGCCAGCAGTTTAGGGCGGGTCAATGAGCAGTTCTTC. It yields the protein CASSLGRVNEQFF.

This rearrangement joins TRBV7-9 to TRBJ1-1, with D possibly TRBD1 on 5 matching bases. Trimming took 2 bases from V and 1 from J, leaving 14 bases between them. This CDR3 contains 16 residues. Germline loops: CDR1 SEHNR, CDR2 FQNEAQ (reference sequence). CDR3 in amino acids: CASSLSGGTQNTEAFF. CDR3 nucleotides: TGTGCCAGCAGCTTATCGGGAGGGACCCAGAACACTGAAGCTTTCTTT.

This clone was recorded once. The chain is built from TRBV5-1 and TRBJ1-6; 9 nucleotides agree with TRBD1. The germline V gene encodes CDR1 SGHRS and CDR2 YFSETQ. V gave up 6 bases and J gave up 7 bases; unmatched junction bases: 5. The CDR3 is 14 amino acids. The CDR3 loop is CASMRTGENSPLHF. The CDR3 coding sequence is TGCGCCAGCATGCGGACAGGGGAAAATTCACCCCTCCACTTT.

The chain is built from TRBV5-1 and TRBJ2-3; a possible D gene is TRBD2 (5 bases). V was clipped by 6 bases and J by 0 bases, with 14 bases between them. Germline CDR1 is SGHRS and CDR2 is YFSETQ. CDR3 length equals 15 residues. In DNA, the CDR3 is TGCGCCAGCACACAAGCAGAGCGGAGCACAGATACGCAGTATTTT. Translated: CASTQAERSTDTQYF.

CDR3 coding DNA: TGTGCCATCAGTGAGGGCAACTCCTACGAGCAGTACTTC. Translating it yields CAISEGNSYEQYF. The rearrangement joins TRBV10-3 to TRBJ2-7; D gene unclear. Per germline, CDR1 ENHRY and CDR2 SYGVKD. This CDR3 contains 13 residues. The V end lost 2 bases, the J end lost 0 bases, and 5 bases lay between the germline ends.